This T cell receptor beta chain was retrieved from a study of blood T cell repertoires in COVID-19. Only in-frame clones appear in the TCRdb table, and some are missing; sequencing was by immunoSEQ multiplex PCR. The sample has about 83,000 clones; around 90% are singletons. Per germline, CDR1 LNHDA and CDR2 SQIVND (reference sequence). The V end was cut by 5 bases, the J end by 5 bases, with 12 bases between. The CDR3 loop spans 14 amino acids. The receptor comes from a human donor in a cohort sampled during active COVID-19. The sample was peripheral blood. The chain combines TRBV19 with TRBJ1-4; D is ambiguous. The CDR3 region has the DNA TGTGCCAGTAGTGGAGATAGTACCAATGAAAAACTGTTTTTT. Translated, it gives CASSGDSTNEKLFF.